This T cell receptor beta chain stems from a study of shared clonotypes between healthy human individuals. Study results and caveats: Approximately 5% was the fraction of naive CD4 clonotypes found shared across several donors.

Authors' methods: Without quality scores, immunoSEQ junctional reads could not be filtered like full-length reads. Repertoires were generated with immunoSEQ multiplex PCR, while TCRdb's copy carries only in-frame clones and drops some. V, J and clone size are those of that table, while D and trimming were read from the DNA. The table records 1,400,000 or so clones, about 98.5% of them present only once. Trimming stripped 4 bases from V and 5 bases from J, with 13 bases between. Germline CDR1 reads SGHTA; CDR2 reads FQGNSA. The CDR3 extends over 14 amino acids. Of note for this clone: Its matching antigen is unknown.

The source material was naive CD4+ T cells sorted from blood. Subset noted: CD45RA+ positively selected. The source is a man aged 25-45 years in good health. The chain carries TRBV7-2 and TRBJ2-3; D perhaps matches TRBD1 (6 bases). Here the CDR3 DNA reads TGTGCCAGCAGCTCGGACAGACATATAGATACGCAGTATTTT. Translation: CASSSDRHIDTQYF.